This is a list of T cell receptor beta chains from one sample in a study of blood T cells in healthy people across ages. TCRdb reprocessed the 5' RACE reads via MiXCR and lists one record per CDR3 protein. Here the sample spans about a million distinct CDR3 sequences, roughly 50% being singletons. Source material: blood. All receptors come from an older woman in good health. Each CDR3 is given with its conserved first and last residue. The order of the fields is J gene, D gene, V gene, clone size, CDR3 protein, CDR3 DNA. D genes are given only for firm matches. Clone sizes are given selectively: once, few, many, or a class where the clone is expanded.

>TRBJ2-1|TRBD2|TRBV18|-
CASSPQRETNEQFF
TGTGCCAGCTCACCCCAGCGGGAGACGAATGAGCAGTTCTTC
>TRBJ1-2|-|TRBV19|few
CASKMRRFYGYTF
TGTGCCAGTAAGATGAGGCGGTTCTATGGCTACACCTTC
>TRBJ2-2|-|TRBV12-3/TRBV12-4|-
CASSTLRGNTGELFF
TGTGCCAGCAGTACCCTTAGGGGGAACACCGGGGAGTTGTTTTTT
>TRBJ2-4|-|TRBV28|few
CASSLLGASVKNIQYF
TGTGCCAGCAGTTTATTAGGGGCTAGCGTGAAAAACATTCAGTACTTC
>TRBJ2-7|-|TRBV7-2|few
CASSPTSSYYEQYF
TGTGCCAGCAGTCCCACTTCCTCATACTACGAGCAGTACTTC
>TRBJ2-3|TRBD2|TRBV5-6|-
CASILRGGGDTQYF
TGTGCCAGCATACTGCGGGGGGGTGGAGATACGCAGTATTTT
>TRBJ2-1|TRBD2|TRBV20-1|few
CSARAGLAGEAYYNEQFF
TGCAGTGCTAGAGCTGGGCTAGCGGGAGAGGCCTACTACAATGAGCAGTTCTTC
>TRBJ2-5|-|TRBV25-1|-
CASSDRGWLEYF
TGTGCCAGCAGTGACAGGGGCTGGCTCGAGTACTTC
>TRBJ1-1|TRBD1|TRBV29-1|few
CSVDRTGGTEAFF
TGCAGCGTTGATAGGACAGGGGGGACTGAAGCTTTCTTT
>TRBJ1-2|-|TRBV20-1|-
CSGSGGFKDYGYTF
TGCAGTGGAAGTGGGGGGTTCAAGGACTATGGCTACACCTTC
>TRBJ2-7|-|TRBV7-9|-
CASSQANIQGFGYEQYF
TGTGCCAGCAGCCAAGCCAACATACAGGGCTTTGGCTACGAGCAGTACTTC
>TRBJ2-7|-|TRBV27|few
CASSLWVGQTYEQYF
TGTGCCAGCAGTTTGTGGGTCGGACAGACCTACGAGCAGTACTTC
>TRBJ1-4|-|TRBV7-2|-
CASRYELRAEKLFF
TGTGCCAGCAGATACGAACTTCGGGCTGAAAAACTGTTTTTT
>TRBJ1-2|TRBD1|TRBV6-5|-
CASKVTGVSHGYTF
TGTGCCAGCAAAGTAACAGGGGTATCGCATGGCTACACCTTC
>TRBJ2-4|TRBD2|TRBV11-2|few
CASRPARSGRDVQYF
TGTGCCAGCAGACCGGCGCGGAGCGGGAGGGATGTGCAGTACTTC
>TRBJ2-7|-|TRBV5-6|few
CASSRNRGGLYEQYF
TGTGCCAGCAGTCGTAACAGGGGAGGGCTTTACGAGCAGTACTTC
>TRBJ1-2|TRBD1|TRBV6-6|few
CASSYTTGYYGYTF
TGTGCCAGCAGTTACACGACAGGGTACTATGGCTACACCTTC
>TRBJ2-6|-|TRBV5-5|-
CASSLPSGPGANVLTF
TGTGCCAGCAGCTTGCCGTCGGGGCCAGGGGCCAACGTCCTGACTTTC
>TRBJ2-7|-|TRBV5-1|-
CANRYEQYF
TGCGCCAACCGATACGAGCAGTACTTC
>TRBJ2-2|TRBD2|TRBV19|-
CASKDSGTNTGELFF
TGTGCCAGTAAGGATAGCGGGACGAACACCGGGGAGCTGTTTTTT
>TRBJ2-3|-|TRBV20-1|-
CSAIYGTSTDTQYF
TGCAGTGCTATTTACGGAACTAGCACAGATACGCAGTATTTT
>TRBJ2-1|TRBD2|TRBV7-8|-
CASSRLAGVPNEQFF
TGTGCCAGCAGCCGACTAGCGGGAGTCCCAAATGAGCAGTTCTTC
>TRBJ2-3|-|TRBV12-3/TRBV12-4|-
CANSPADTQYF
TGTGCCAACAGCCCAGCGGATACGCAGTATTTT
>TRBJ2-7|TRBD1|TRBV6-4|once
CASSDPKTGTTYEQYF
TGTGCCAGCAGTGACCCAAAGACAGGGACGACCTACGAGCAGTACTTC
>TRBJ2-3|-|TRBV5-1|-
CASKRSPELTDTQYF
TGCGCCAGCAAAAGGTCGCCAGAGCTCACAGATACGCAGTATTTT
>TRBJ2-3|-|TRBV21-1|-
CASRGRLIGGRGSSTDTQYF
TGTGCCAGCAGAGGAAGATTGATCGGGGGCCGGGGATCTAGCACAGATACGCAGTATTTT
>TRBJ2-3|-|TRBV29-1|-
CSTATDTQYF
TGCAGCACGGCCACAGATACGCAGTATTTT
>TRBJ2-3|TRBD2|TRBV7-3|-
CTSSLVGGFTDTQYF
TGTACCAGCAGCTTAGTGGGGGGGTTCACAGATACGCAGTATTTT
>TRBJ2-3|-|TRBV7-3|-
CASSSTWGVTDTQYF
TGTGCCAGCAGCTCCACTTGGGGCGTTACAGATACGCAGTATTTT
>TRBJ1-4|TRBD1|TRBV28|-
CASSVRTGQDEKLFF
TGTGCCAGCAGTGTGAGGACAGGGCAGGATGAAAAACTGTTTTTT
>TRBJ2-5|-|TRBV6-2/TRBV6-3|-
CASSSFGGQETQYF
TGTGCCAGCAGCTCCTTCGGGGGCCAAGAGACCCAGTACTTC
>TRBJ2-1|-|TRBV12-3/TRBV12-4|many
CASSTYNEQFF
TGTGCCAGCAGTACCTACAATGAGCAGTTCTTC
>TRBJ2-5|-|TRBV4-3|few
CASSQDRTVLTMMYF
TGCGCCAGCAGCCAAGATAGGACAGTACTTACGATGATGTACTTC
>TRBJ2-5|-|TRBV7-9|few
CSSSHTPLETQYF
TGTTCCAGCAGCCATACACCACTTGAGACCCAGTACTTC
>TRBJ1-1|-|TRBV6-5|-
CASSLLTGNTEAFF
TGTGCCAGCAGTCTTCTAACGGGGAACACTGAAGCTTTCTTT
>TRBJ2-3|TRBD2|TRBV27|-
CASSSGTSGTRNTQYF
TGTGCCAGCAGCTCCGGGACTAGCGGGACGAGGAATACGCAGTATTTT
>TRBJ2-1|-|TRBV20-1|-
CSATRTRLGSSSLYNEQFF
TGCAGTGCTACAAGGACGAGGCTAGGAAGTTCCTCCCTTTACAATGAGCAGTTCTTC
>TRBJ2-6|-|TRBV24-1|many
CATSGHRDSYSGANVLTF
TGTGCCACCTCCGGTCACAGGGATTCGTACTCTGGGGCCAACGTCCTGACTTTC